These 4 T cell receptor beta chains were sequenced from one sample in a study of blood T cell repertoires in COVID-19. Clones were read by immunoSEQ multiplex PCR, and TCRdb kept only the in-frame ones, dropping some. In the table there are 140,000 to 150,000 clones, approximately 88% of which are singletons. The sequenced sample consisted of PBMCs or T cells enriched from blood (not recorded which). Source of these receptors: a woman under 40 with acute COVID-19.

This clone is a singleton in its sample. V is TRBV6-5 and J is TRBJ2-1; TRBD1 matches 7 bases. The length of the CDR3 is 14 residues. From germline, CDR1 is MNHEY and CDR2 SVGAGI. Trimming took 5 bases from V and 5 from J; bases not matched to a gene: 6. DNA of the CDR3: TGTGCCAGCAGTCCATATGGACAGGACAATGAGCAGTTCTTC. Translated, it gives CASSPYGQDNEQFF.

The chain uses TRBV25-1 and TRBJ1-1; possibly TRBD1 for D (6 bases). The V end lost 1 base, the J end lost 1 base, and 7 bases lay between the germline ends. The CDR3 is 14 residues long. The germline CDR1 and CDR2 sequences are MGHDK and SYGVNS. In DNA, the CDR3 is TGTGCCAGCAGTGAATCCAGGGGGAACACTGAAGCTTTCTTT. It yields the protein CASSESRGNTEAFF. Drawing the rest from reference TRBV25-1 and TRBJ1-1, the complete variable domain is EADIYQTPRYLVIGTGKKITLECSQTMGHDKMYWYQQDPGMELHLIHYSYGVNSTEKGDLSSESTVSRIRTEHFPLTLESARPSHTSQYLCASSESRGNTEAFFGQGTRLTVV.

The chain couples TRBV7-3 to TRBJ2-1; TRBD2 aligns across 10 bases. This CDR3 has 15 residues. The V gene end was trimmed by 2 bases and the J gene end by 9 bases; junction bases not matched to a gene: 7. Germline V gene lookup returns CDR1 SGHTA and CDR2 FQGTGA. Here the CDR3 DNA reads TGTGCCAGCAGCTTAGGGGCTAGCGGGAGCCTTGAGCAGTTCTTC. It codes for CASSLGASGSLEQFF.

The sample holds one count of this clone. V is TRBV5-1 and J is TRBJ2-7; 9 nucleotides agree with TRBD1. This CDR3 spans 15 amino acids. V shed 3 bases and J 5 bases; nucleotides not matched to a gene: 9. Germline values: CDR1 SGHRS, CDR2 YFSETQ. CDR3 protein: CASSSQTGGEDEQYF. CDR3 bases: TGCGCCAGCAGCTCCCAGACAGGGGGAGAGGACGAGCAGTACTTC.